The source of this T cell receptor (beta chain) is a study of shared clonotypes between healthy human individuals. The donor cohort consisted entirely of Caucasian adults residing in Nashville, Tennessee. The authors divided CD4+ cells into CD45RA+ naive and CD45RA-negative memory subsets. Assay used: immunoSEQ multiplex PCR; TCRdb lists only in-frame clones, some missing. Of roughly 2.5 million clones in the sample, 90% to 95% are singletons; the top ten hold 0.13% to 0.15%. The TCR was taken from a man aged 18 to 29 in good health. What was sequenced was naive CD4+ T cells sorted from blood. Subset here: CD45RA+ positively selected.

The CDR3 DNA reads TGTGCCAGCAGCTTATGGGAGGTTGGAGAGACCCAGTACTTC. Amino acid sequence: CASSLWEVGETQYF. The chain is built from TRBV7-9 and TRBJ2-5, with TRBD2 as a possible D gene (6 bases). V was shortened by 2 bases and J by 4 bases, with 11 bases between the two germline ends. CDR1 SEHNR and CDR2 FQNEAQ come from the germline V gene (reference sequence). The CDR3 is 14 residues long.